One sample yielded the 14 T cell receptor beta chains listed below, sequenced in a study of blood T cells in healthy people across ages. Sample-barcoded 5' priming and a J-beta primer mix drove a second PCR of roughly 6 to 12 cycles. TCRdb independently ran MiXCR on the 5' RACE reads; one entry per CDR3 protein. The sample has some 730,000 distinct CDR3 sequences, about a fifth seen once. Sequences were obtained from blood. These receptors all come from a man aged 70-80 years in good health.

This clonotype was seen only a few times. The chain recombines TRBV20-1 with TRBJ2-1, with TRBD2 matching over 12 bases. Germline V lookup: CDR1 DFQATT, CDR2 SNEGSKA (reference sequence). The CDR3 has 14 residues. The CDR3 here is CSVPRTSGNNEQFF. CDR3 DNA sequence: TGCAGCGTCCCTCGGACTAGCGGGAACAATGAGCAGTTCTTC.

This clonotype was counted a few times. The chain employs TRBV29-1 and TRBJ2-3, with D possibly TRBD1 on 5 matching bases. V was clipped by 4 bases and J by 6 bases, with 11 bases between them. From germline, CDR1 is SQVTM and CDR2 ANQGSEA. The CDR3 has 12 residues. The CDR3 sequence: CSVVPDTDTQYF. The CDR3 DNA sequence: TGCAGCGTTGTCCCGGACACCGATACGCAGTATTTT.

This clonotype was recorded a few times. This chain uses TRBV3-1 with TRBJ1-5, with 9 bases that match TRBD1. The germline CDR1 and CDR2 sequences are LGHDT and YNNKEL (reference sequence). The CDR3 contains 15 residues. V was pared by 1 base and J by 2 bases, with 0 bases of the junction left unmatched. The CDR3 sequence: CASSQGDRGNQPQHF. The CDR3, as DNA: TGTGCCAGCAGCCAAGGGGACAGGGGCAATCAGCCCCAGCATTTT.

This clonotype has a handful of counts. This chain joins TRBV5-1 and TRBJ2-4; 8 positions agree with TRBD1. J gave up 8 bases and V 3 bases, and 10 bases lay outside the gene matches. CDR1 SGHRS and CDR2 YFSETQ come from the germline V gene. The CDR3 length is 15 residues. CDR3 amino acids: CASSSRTGFLDIQYF. In nucleotides, the CDR3 is TGCGCCAGCAGCTCCAGGACAGGGTTCTTAGACATTCAGTACTTC.

The chain recombines TRBV24-1 with TRBJ2-3; 9 nucleotides match TRBD1. J was trimmed by 3 bases and V by 0 bases; bases with no gene match: 6. Germline V gene sequence: CDR1 KGHDR, CDR2 SFDVKD. The CDR3 has 17 residues. The CDR3 sequence is CATSDLPGTGKTDTQYF. In nucleotides, the CDR3 is TGTGCCACCAGTGATTTGCCCGGGACAGGGAAGACAGATACGCAGTATTTT.

In this sample, this clonotype turned up many times. J is TRBJ1-1 and V is TRBV6-5; D is unresolved. The CDR3 covers 16 residues. V lost 0 bases to trimming and J lost 1 base, with 12 bases between them. Germline loops: CDR1 MNHEY, CDR2 SVGAGI. CDR3 DNA sequence: TGTGCCAGCAGTTACTCGATATGGGCTCCGAACACTGAAGCTTTCTTT. Its protein is CASSYSIWAPNTEAFF.

V usage is TRBV20-1 and J usage is TRBJ2-1, with 8 bases that match TRBD2. The germline V gene has CDR1 DFQATT and CDR2 SNEGSKA (reference sequence). This CDR3 spans 15 amino acids. Unmatched junction bases numbered 7, after V lost 0 bases and J lost 6 bases. In nucleotides, the CDR3 is TGCAGTGCTAGAGATACGGGAGGGCCGGGCAATGAGCAGTTCTTC. It specifies CSARDTGGPGNEQFF.

Concerning this clonotype itself: A much larger clone is a single base away; this may be a read error. The chain joins TRBV5-1 to TRBJ1-4; weak D call: TRBD1 (5 bases). The CDR3 runs 14 residues. Germline V gene data show CDR1 as SGHRS and CDR2 as YFSETQ. The CDR3 loop is CASSRGGPNENLFF. CDR3 bases: TGCGCCAGCAGCAGGGGAGGTCCTAATGAAAACCTGTTTTTT.

J is TRBJ2-3 and V is TRBV7-2; 14 bases agree with TRBD2. CDR1 is SGHTA and CDR2 is FQGNSA in the germline V gene. The CDR3 covers 16 residues. J was trimmed by 6 bases and V by 7 bases; bases with no gene match: 9. This CDR3 is CASNFGLAGGKDTQYF. CDR3 nucleotides: TGTGCCAGCAATTTCGGACTAGCGGGAGGCAAGGATACGCAGTATTTT.

Here the CDR3 DNA reads TGTGCCGCCCCGGCAGGGGGCAACCGTCGAACTAATGAAAAACTGTTTTTT. Its protein product is CAAPAGGNRRTNEKLFF. The chain joins TRBV7-6 to TRBJ1-4; 8 bases fit TRBD1. This CDR3 is 17 amino acids long. The ends lost 11 bases at V and 1 base at J; junction bases unmatched: 15. Germline V CDR1 and CDR2: SGHVS, FNYEAQ.

This clonotype came up many times. The chain joins TRBV20-1 to TRBJ2-1; perhaps TRBD1 as D (5 bases). Germline CDR1 DFQATT, CDR2 SNEGSKA (reference sequence). Trimming stripped 1 base from V and 8 bases from J, with 15 bases between. This CDR3 is 14 amino acids long. CDR3 nucleotide sequence: TGCAGTGCTAGAGTAGCAGGGAATATCGATGAGCAGTTCTTC. This codes for CSARVAGNIDEQFF.

The chain uses TRBV12-3 or TRBV12-4 and TRBJ1-2, with TRBD1 identical over 10 bases. The V gene end was trimmed by 3 bases and the J gene end by 0 bases; junction bases not matched to a gene: 7. This CDR3 has 17 amino acids. For the CDR3, the DNA is TGTGCCAGCAGTTTGACAGGGGGCGCGGGAGCTAACTATGGCTACACCTTC. Protein product: CASSLTGGAGANYGYTF.

This clonotype has just a few counts. The chain recombines TRBV19 with TRBJ2-3; D unclear. The CDR3 sequence is 15 residues long. The germline V gene encodes CDR1 LNHDA and CDR2 SQIVND (reference sequence). Trimming took off 6 bases at V and 3 bases at J, with 16 bases between the two ends. The CDR3 here is CASSRSLRLTDTQYF. As DNA, the CDR3 is TGTGCCAGTAGCCGAAGTCTAAGGTTGACAGATACGCAGTATTTT.

This clonotype was observed a handful of times. The chain combines TRBV9 with TRBJ1-1, with 7 bases that match TRBD1. Germline CDR1 SGDLS, CDR2 YYNGEE. Trimming removed 4 bases from V and 5 bases from J; junction bases left unmatched: 5. The CDR3 covers 13 residues. CDR3 DNA: TGTGCCAGCAGCACCCACAGGGGTACTGAAGCTTTCTTT. Its translation: CASSTHRGTEAFF. Using reference TRBV9 and TRBJ1-1 for the parts outside the CDR3, the full variable domain is DSGVTQTPKHLITATGQRVTLRCSPRSGDLSVYWYQQSLDQGLQFLIQYYNGEERAKGNILERFSAQQFPDLHSELNLSSLELGDSALYFCASSTHRGTEAFFGQGTRLTVV.